The 20 T cell receptor beta chains in this list originate from one sample, sequenced in a study of blood T cell repertoires in COVID-19. Profiled with immunoSEQ multiplex PCR; TCRdb holds only in-frame clones, not every one. This sample has 100,000 to 150,000 clones, with 88% found just once. Sequencing used peripheral blood. These receptors originate from a woman of 80 years or more with acute or convalescent COVID-19.

The gene calls are TRBV3-1 (or the pseudogene TRBV3-2) and TRBJ2-5, with a tentative D call TRBD2 (5 bases). The CDR3 is made up of 17 amino acids. Germline V gene sequence: CDR1 LGHDT, CDR2 YNNKEL (reference sequence). Trimming stripped 4 bases from V and 4 bases from J, with 22 bases between. This CDR3 reads CASSRDTPTRMGETQYF. CDR3 DNA: TGTGCCAGCAGCCGAGACACCCCTACTAGGATGGGAGAGACCCAGTACTTC.

The chain is built from TRBV3-1 (or the pseudogene TRBV3-2) and TRBJ2-5, with D tentatively TRBD1 (6 bases). Germline V gene data show CDR1 as LGHDT and CDR2 as YNNKEL (reference sequence). Trimming took 0 bases from V and 7 from J, leaving 9 bases between them. This CDR3 spans 13 amino acids. This CDR3 is CASSQDVQGTQYF. In nucleotides, the CDR3 is TGTGCCAGCAGCCAAGATGTACAGGGGACCCAGTACTTC.

The rearrangement uses TRBV4-2 and TRBJ2-5, with a tentative D call TRBD2 (5 bases). Trimming left V 0 bases short and J 7 bases short, with 9 bases between. The germline gives CDR1 LGHNA, CDR2 YNFKEQ. CDR3 size: 13 residues. CDR3 in DNA: TGTGCCAGCAGCCAAGAAACTGCGGGGACCCAGTACTTC. Translation: CASSQETAGTQYF.

This clone was seen only a few times. The gene calls are TRBV21-1 and TRBJ1-6. TRBV21-1 represents a pseudogene. This CDR3 has 16 residues. This chain's CDR3 is CASSQPIRRGRSPLHF. The CDR3, as DNA: TGTGCCAGCAGCCAACCAATAAGGAGGGGACGATCACCCCTCCACTTT.

The V gene is TRBV28, the J gene TRBJ2-7, with 12 positions matching TRBD2. The CDR3 spans 16 residues. With 1 base clipped from V and 1 base from J, the junction kept 2 bases outside the gene matches. Germline CDR1 and CDR2: MDHEN and SYDVKM. The CDR3 DNA reads as TGTGCCAGCAGTTTATCTGGACTAGCGGGATCCTACGAGCAGTACTTC. Translation: CASSLSGLAGSYEQYF. Full variable domain (missing parts from reference TRBV28 and TRBJ2-7): DVKVTQSSRYLVKRTGEKVFLECVQDMDHENMFWYRQDPGLGLRLIYFSYDVKMKEKGDIPEGYSVSREKKERFSLILESASTNQTSMYLCASSLSGLAGSYEQYFGPGTRLTVT.

CDR3 loop: CASSPGQGANTGELFF. CDR3 DNA sequence: TGTGCCAGCAGCCCGGGACAGGGGGCCAACACCGGGGAGCTGTTTTTT. The chain combines TRBV7-6 with TRBJ2-2; 12 bases are a match to TRBD1. Germline V gene lookup returns CDR1 SGHVS and CDR2 FNYEAQ. The CDR3 has 16 residues. V was pared by 5 bases and J by 2 bases, with 3 bases of the junction left unmatched.

The V and J genes are TRBV5-1 and TRBJ1-1, with 7 bases aligning to TRBD1. The length of the CDR3 is 15 residues. Germline trimming cut 4 bases from V and 1 base from J; bases unmatched to any gene: 7. Per germline, CDR1 SGHRS and CDR2 YFSETQ. In DNA form, the CDR3 reads TGCGCCAGCAGCCAGGGACAGAAGAAGAACACTGAAGCTTTCTTT. Translating it yields CASSQGQKKNTEAFF.

This chain joins TRBV5-8 and TRBJ2-1; 12 bases match TRBD2. V shed 1 base and J 2 bases; nucleotides not matched to a gene: 1. The CDR3 has 16 residues. Germline V gives CDR1 SGHTS, CDR2 YDEGEE. The DNA for the CDR3 is TGTGCCAGCAGCTTGAGGACTAGCGGGGCCTACAATGAGCAGTTCTTC. Amino acid sequence: CASSLRTSGAYNEQFF.

A few counts support this clone. The CDR3 loop is CASSLRTGLYGYTF. The CDR3 DNA reads as TGTGCCAGCAGTTTGAGGACAGGGCTCTATGGCTACACCTTC. The chain joins TRBV28 to TRBJ1-2; 8 bases fit TRBD1. Germline trimming cut 3 bases from V and 4 bases from J; bases unmatched to any gene: 4. Germline V gene sequence: CDR1 MDHEN, CDR2 SYDVKM. CDR3 length: 14 amino acids.

The chain uses TRBV20-1 and TRBJ2-5, with TRBD2 identical over 8 bases. J was trimmed by 5 bases and V by 3 bases; bases with no gene match: 14. This CDR3 has 16 amino acids. The germline V gene has CDR1 DFQATT and CDR2 SNEGSKA (reference sequence). The CDR3 protein is CSASLVKAGARETQYF. CDR3 DNA: TGCAGTGCTAGTTTGGTTAAAGCGGGGGCTCGCGAGACCCAGTACTTC.

The V and J genes are TRBV10-3 and TRBJ2-2; a possible D gene is TRBD1 (6 bases). The CDR3 extends over 16 amino acids. CDR1 and CDR2 from the germline V gene are ENHRY and SYGVKD. V lost 3 bases and J lost 1, with 12 bases in between. This chain's CDR3 is CAISELPGQNTGELFF. In DNA, the CDR3 is TGTGCCATCAGTGAATTACCGGGACAGAACACCGGGGAGCTGTTTTTT.

The chain recombines TRBV5-1 with TRBJ2-3; 9 bases map to TRBD1. The CDR3 length is 15 residues. Trimming cost V 7 bases and J 0 bases; bases outside gene matches: 6. CDR1 SGHRS and CDR2 YFSETQ come from the germline V gene. CDR3 sequence reads: CASGWGQGSTDTQYF. CDR3 nucleotide sequence: TGCGCCAGCGGATGGGGACAGGGCAGCACAGATACGCAGTATTTT. Complete variable domain (other parts from reference TRBV5-1 and TRBJ2-3): KAGVTQTPRYLIKTRGQQVTLSCSPISGHRSVSWYQQTPGQGLQFLFEYFSETQRNKGNFPGRFSGRQFSNSRSEMNVSTLELGDSALYLCASGWGQGSTDTQYFGPGTRLTVL.

The chain joins TRBV6-2 or TRBV6-3 to TRBJ2-6; TRBD1 agrees at 7 bases. Trimming took 5 bases from V and 3 from J; bases not matched to a gene: 4. This CDR3 spans 15 amino acids. CDR1 and CDR2 (germline): MNHEY, SVGEGT. Here the CDR3 reads CASSRQGRGANVLTF. The CDR3 DNA reads as TGTGCCAGCAGTAGACAGGGTCGTGGGGCCAACGTCCTGACTTTC.

The V call is TRBV6-5, the J call TRBJ2-3; no clear D gene. The CDR3 contains 13 residues. Germline CDR1 MNHEY, CDR2 SVGAGI. V gave up 6 bases and J gave up 4 bases, with 11 bases separating them. The CDR3 coding sequence is TGTGCCAGCAGAGTTTCACTCGCAGATACGCAGTATTTT. This codes for CASRVSLADTQYF.

Here the CDR3 reads CASSLAGTRSEQFF. CDR3 coding DNA: TGTGCCAGCAGCTTGGCCGGGACTAGGAGTGAGCAGTTCTTC. The gene calls are TRBV7-8 and TRBJ2-1, with TRBD2 matching 8 bases. Germline V gene lookup returns CDR1 SGHVS and CDR2 FQNEAQ. With 3 bases clipped from V and 9 bases from J, the junction kept 7 bases outside the gene matches. The CDR3 runs to 14 residues.

The chain carries TRBV18 and TRBJ2-6, with D unresolved. This CDR3 contains 16 residues. Per the germline V gene, CDR1 is KGHSH and CDR2 is LQKENI. V gave up 3 bases and J gave up 0 bases, with 9 bases separating them. The CDR3 region has the DNA TGTGCCAGCTCACCTTTAGACTTCTCTGGGGCCAACGTCCTGACTTTC. It translates to CASSPLDFSGANVLTF. Complete variable domain (other parts from reference TRBV18 and TRBJ2-6): NAGVMQNPRHLVRRRGQEARLRCSPMKGHSHVYWYRQLPEEGLKFMVYLQKENIIDESGMPKERFSAEFPKEGPSILRIQQVVRGDSAAYFCASSPLDFSGANVLTFGAGSRLTVL.

The rearrangement uses TRBV10-3 and TRBJ2-7; TRBD2 is a possible D gene (5 bases). The V end lost 8 bases, the J end lost 0 bases, and 8 bases lay between the germline ends. CDR1 is ENHRY, CDR2 SYGVKD, per germline. The CDR3 covers 12 residues. CDR3 sequence (DNA): TGTGCCATCGGCCGGGACTCCTACGAGCAGTACTTC. As protein: CAIGRDSYEQYF.

The V call is TRBV7-2, the J call TRBJ1-1; D is perhaps TRBD1 (5 bases). The CDR3 runs 11 residues. Germline-derived CDR1 and CDR2 are SGHTA and FQGNSA. The V gene lost 5 bases and the J gene lost 5 bases, with 6 bases spanning the gap. Here the CDR3 DNA reads TGTGCCAGCAGCCAGGGTACTGAAGCTTTCTTT. It translates to CASSQGTEAFF.

The chain links TRBV3-1 (or the pseudogene TRBV3-2) to TRBJ2-1, with 9 bases aligning to TRBD1. J gave up 9 bases and V 3 bases, and 9 bases lay outside the gene matches. The CDR3 loop spans 15 amino acids. The germline CDR1 and CDR2 sequences are LGHDT and YNNKEL (reference sequence). CDR3 protein: CASSHSGTGSSEQFF. As DNA, the CDR3 is TGTGCCAGCAGCCATTCCGGGACAGGGTCATCTGAGCAGTTCTTC.

The chain is built from TRBV19 and TRBJ1-2; perhaps TRBD1 as D (6 bases). The CDR3 is 14 amino acids. Germline V gives CDR1 LNHDA, CDR2 SQIVND (reference sequence). V was pared by 6 bases and J by 5 bases, with 16 bases between. CDR3 region: CASSLGGLGYGYTF. In DNA form, the CDR3 reads TGTGCCAGTAGCCTAGGGGGTTTGGGGTATGGCTACACCTTC.